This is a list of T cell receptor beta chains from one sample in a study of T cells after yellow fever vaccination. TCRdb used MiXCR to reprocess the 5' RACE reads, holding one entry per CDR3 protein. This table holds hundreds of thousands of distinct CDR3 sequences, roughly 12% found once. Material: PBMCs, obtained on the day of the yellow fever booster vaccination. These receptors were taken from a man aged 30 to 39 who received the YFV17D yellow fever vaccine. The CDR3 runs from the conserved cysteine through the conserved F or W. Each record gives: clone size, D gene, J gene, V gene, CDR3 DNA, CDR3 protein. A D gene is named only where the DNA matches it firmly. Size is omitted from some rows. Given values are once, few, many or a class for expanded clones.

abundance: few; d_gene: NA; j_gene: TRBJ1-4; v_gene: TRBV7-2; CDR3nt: TGTGCCAGCAGCAGGACAGCTTCAGCAACTAATGAAAAACTGTTTTTT; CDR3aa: CASSRTASATNEKLFF
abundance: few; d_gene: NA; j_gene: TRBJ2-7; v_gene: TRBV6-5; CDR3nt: TGTGCCAGCAGTTACTCCTTCCAGTACGAGCAGTACTTC; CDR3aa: CASSYSFQYEQYF
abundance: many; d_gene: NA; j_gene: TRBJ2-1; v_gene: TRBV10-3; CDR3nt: TGTGCCATCAGGGATTCCTACAATGAGCAGTTCTTC; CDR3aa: CAIRDSYNEQFF
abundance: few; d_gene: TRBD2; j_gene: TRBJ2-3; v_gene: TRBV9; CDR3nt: TGTGCCAGCAGCGTAGCGGCTAGCGGGAGCACAGATACGCAGTATTTT; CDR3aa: CASSVAASGSTDTQYF
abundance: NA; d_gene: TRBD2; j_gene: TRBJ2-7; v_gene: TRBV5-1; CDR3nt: TGCGCCAACGGGCTAGCGGACTACGAGCAGTACTTC; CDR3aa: CANGLADYEQYF
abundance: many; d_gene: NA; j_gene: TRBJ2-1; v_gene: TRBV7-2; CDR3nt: TGTGCCAGCAGCCGGACAATTGAGCAGTTCTTC; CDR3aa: CASSRTIEQFF
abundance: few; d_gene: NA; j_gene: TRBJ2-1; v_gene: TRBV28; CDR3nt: TGTGCCAGCAGTTTATTTGCGGAAAGCGACAATGAGCAGTTCTTC; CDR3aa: CASSLFAESDNEQFF
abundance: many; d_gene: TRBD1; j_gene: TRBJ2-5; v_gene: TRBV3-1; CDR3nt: TGTGCCAGCAGGGGGACAGCCGGAGAGACCCAGTACTTC; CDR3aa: CASRGTAGETQYF
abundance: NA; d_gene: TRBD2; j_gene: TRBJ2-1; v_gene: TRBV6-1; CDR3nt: TGTGCCAGCAGTGAAGATCCCGCGGGAGAGGGATTCTTC; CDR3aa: CASSEDPAGEGFF
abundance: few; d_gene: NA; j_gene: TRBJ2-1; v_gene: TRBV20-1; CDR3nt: TGCAGTGCTAGTTCGCGGAGAAGCTCCTACAATGAGCAGTTCTTC; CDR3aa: CSASSRRSSYNEQFF
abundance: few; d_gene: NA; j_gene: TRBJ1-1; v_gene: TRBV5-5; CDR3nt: TGTGCCAGCAGACCGTCAGAGAACACTGAAGCTTTCTTT; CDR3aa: CASRPSENTEAFF
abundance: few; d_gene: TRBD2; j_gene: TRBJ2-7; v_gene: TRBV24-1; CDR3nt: TGTGCCACCAGTCCGGGGGGGCACGAGCAGTACTTC; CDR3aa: CATSPGGHEQYF
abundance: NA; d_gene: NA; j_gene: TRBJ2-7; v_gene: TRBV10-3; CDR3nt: TGTGCCATCAGTGGAGGAATTTACGAGCAGTACTTC; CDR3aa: CAISGGIYEQYF
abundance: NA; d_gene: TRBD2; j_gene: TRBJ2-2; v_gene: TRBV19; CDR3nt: TGTGCCAGTAGCCTAATGGGGACTACTGACACCGGGGAGCTGTTTTTT; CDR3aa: CASSLMGTTDTGELFF
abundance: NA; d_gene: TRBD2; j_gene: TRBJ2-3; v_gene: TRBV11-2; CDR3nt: TGTGCCAGCAGCTTGGGGGCGGGGGGGCAAACAGATACGCAGTATTTT; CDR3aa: CASSLGAGGQTDTQYF
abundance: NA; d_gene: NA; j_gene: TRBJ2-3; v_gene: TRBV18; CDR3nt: TGTGCCAGCTCACCAACCAATGGCAGGGTTACAGATACGCAGTATTTT; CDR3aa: CASSPTNGRVTDTQYF
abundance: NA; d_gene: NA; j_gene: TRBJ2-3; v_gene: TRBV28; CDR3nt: TGTGCCAGCAGTCAGAGTTTCACAGATACGCAGTATTTT; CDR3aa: CASSQSFTDTQYF
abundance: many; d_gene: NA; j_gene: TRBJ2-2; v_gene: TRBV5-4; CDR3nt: TGTGCCAGCAGCTTCCGGGGCATCGGGGAGCTGTTTTTT; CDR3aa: CASSFRGIGELFF
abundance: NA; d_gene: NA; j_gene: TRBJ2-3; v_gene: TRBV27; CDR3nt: TGTGCCAGCGAGTGGGCAGATACGCAGTATTTT; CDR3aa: CASEWADTQYF
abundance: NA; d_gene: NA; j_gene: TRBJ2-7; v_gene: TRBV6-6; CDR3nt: TGTGCCAGCTTGGGCGGACAATCCAATGGGCAGTACTTC; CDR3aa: CASLGGQSNGQYF
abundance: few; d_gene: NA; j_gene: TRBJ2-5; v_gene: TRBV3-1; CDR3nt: TGTGCCAGCAGCCAACCCGGCGAGTGGGAGACCCAGTACTTC; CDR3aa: CASSQPGEWETQYF
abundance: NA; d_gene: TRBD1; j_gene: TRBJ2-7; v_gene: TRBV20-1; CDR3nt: TGCAGTGCTAGCAGACAGGGGAGGTACGAGCAGTACTTC; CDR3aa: CSASRQGRYEQYF
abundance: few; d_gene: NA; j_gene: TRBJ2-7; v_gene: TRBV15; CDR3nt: TGTGCCACCAGCAGAGATCCTGAGTACGAGCAGTACTTC; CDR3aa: CATSRDPEYEQYF
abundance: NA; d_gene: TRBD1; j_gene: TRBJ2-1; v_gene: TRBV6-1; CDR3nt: TGTGCCAGCAGTCCCCTAGGGACAGGGGGTGCAAATGAGCAGTTCTTC; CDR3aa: CASSPLGTGGANEQFF
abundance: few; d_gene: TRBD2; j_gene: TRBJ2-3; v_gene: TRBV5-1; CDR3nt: TGCGCCAGCAGCATACGGACTAGCGGGAGGAATGATACGCAGTATTTT; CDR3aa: CASSIRTSGRNDTQYF
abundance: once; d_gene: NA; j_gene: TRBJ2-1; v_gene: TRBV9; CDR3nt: TGTGCCAGCAGCGTTAGGTCCGGGGCCTCCTACAATGAGCAGTTCTTC; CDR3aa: CASSVRSGASYNEQFF
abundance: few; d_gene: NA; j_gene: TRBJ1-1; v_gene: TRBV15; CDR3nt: TGTGCCACCAGCAGAGTCCCTCGAGGGAACACTGAAGCTTTCTTT; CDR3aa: CATSRVPRGNTEAFF
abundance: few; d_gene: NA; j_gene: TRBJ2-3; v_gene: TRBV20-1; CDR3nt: TGCAGTGCTAGCTTCTCGTATATAGATACGCAGTATTTT; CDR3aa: CSASFSYIDTQYF
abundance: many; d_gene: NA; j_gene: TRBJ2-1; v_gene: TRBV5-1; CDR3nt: TGCGCCAGCAGCTTGGAGGGAGAGCTTAATGAGCAGTTCTTC; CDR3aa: CASSLEGELNEQFF